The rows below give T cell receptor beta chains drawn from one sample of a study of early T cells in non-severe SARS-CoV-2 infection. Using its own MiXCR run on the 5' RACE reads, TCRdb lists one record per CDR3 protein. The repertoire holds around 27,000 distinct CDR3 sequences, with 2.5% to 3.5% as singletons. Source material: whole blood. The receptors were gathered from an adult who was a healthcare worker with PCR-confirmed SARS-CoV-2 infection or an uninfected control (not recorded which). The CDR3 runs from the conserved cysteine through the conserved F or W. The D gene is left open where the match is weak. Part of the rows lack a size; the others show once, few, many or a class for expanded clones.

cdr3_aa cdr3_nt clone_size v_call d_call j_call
CSARVGSQETQYF TGCAGTGCTAGAGTCGGGTCCCAAGAGACCCAGTACTTC many TRBV20-1 NA TRBJ2-5
CASSLQGPYSPLHF TGCGCCAGCAGCTTACAGGGGCCCTATTCACCCCTCCACTTT NA TRBV5-1 TRBD1 TRBJ1-6
CASSLSVRGEQFF TGTGCCAGCAGCTTATCTGTTAGAGGAGAGCAGTTCTTC NA TRBV11-1 NA TRBJ2-1
CASGEGVTTDTQYF TGTGCCAGCGGGGAGGGGGTTACCACAGATACGCAGTATTTT many TRBV9 NA TRBJ2-3
CANQGIGTDTQYF TGTGCCAACCAGGGGATTGGCACAGATACGCAGTATTTT many TRBV6-5 NA TRBJ2-3
CASSPSGDQPQHF TGCGCCAGCAGCCCCAGTGGAGATCAGCCCCAGCATTTT many TRBV5-1 NA TRBJ1-5
CASKTSGFYNEQFF TGTGCCAGCAAGACTAGCGGATTTTACAATGAGCAGTTCTTC many TRBV2 TRBD2 TRBJ2-1
CASSLIQGLTEAFF TGTGCCAGCTCACTGATACAGGGGCTCACTGAAGCTTTCTTT NA TRBV18 TRBD1 TRBJ1-1
CASSPRGLVGELFF TGTGCCAGCAGCCCGCGAGGACTAGTCGGGGAGCTGTTTTTT many TRBV7-2 TRBD2 TRBJ2-2
CASSPPVGLGYSGANVLTF TGTGCCAGCAGCCCACCCGTAGGGTTGGGATACTCTGGGGCCAACGTCCTGACTTTC many TRBV7-9 NA TRBJ2-6
CASSFPKGGVTEAFF TGTGCCAGCAGCTTCCCTAAAGGGGGGGTCACTGAAGCTTTCTTT many TRBV2 NA TRBJ1-1
CASSWDRGDTIYF TGTGCCAGCAGCTGGGACCGGGGAGACACCATATATTTT many TRBV7-6 NA TRBJ1-3
CASSAEGNYGYTF TGTGCCAGCAGCGCGGAAGGAAACTATGGCTACACCTTC medium-sized TRBV9 NA TRBJ1-2
CASSLGDRSSGNTIYF TGCGCCAGCAGCTTGGGGGACCGCTCCTCTGGAAACACCATATATTTT many TRBV5-1 NA TRBJ1-3
CASSPYTKETQYF TGTGCCAGCAGCCCTTACACAAAAGAGACCCAGTACTTC many TRBV7-2 NA TRBJ2-5
CASSSRLVAGGISGDTQYF TGTGCCAGCAGCTCCCGACTTGTCGCGGGGGGTATCTCTGGAGATACGCAGTATTTT many TRBV9 TRBD2 TRBJ2-3
CASSSQQGASYEKLFF TGTGCCAGCAGCTCCCAACAGGGGGCCTCTTATGAAAAACTGTTTTTT many TRBV11-2 TRBD1 TRBJ1-4
CASSRLPGLTGTGELFF TGTGCCAGCAGCCGCTTGCCCGGGCTAACAGGGACCGGGGAGCTGTTTTTT many TRBV3-1 NA TRBJ2-2
CASSIATSSYNEQFF TGCGCCAGCAGTATAGCAACTAGCTCCTACAATGAGCAGTTCTTC many TRBV5-1 NA TRBJ2-1
CASSLSAGDASYNEQFF TGTGCCAGCAGTTTAAGTGCCGGGGATGCGTCCTACAATGAGCAGTTCTTC many TRBV27 NA TRBJ2-1
CASSQAPLETQYF TGCGCCAGCAGCCAAGCCCCGTTGGAGACCCAGTACTTC many TRBV4-1 NA TRBJ2-5
CSAGDSYNSPLHF TGCAGCGCCGGGGACAGCTACAATTCACCCCTCCACTTT many TRBV29-1 TRBD1 TRBJ1-6
CASSHPGQLSFSDGYTF TGTGCCAGCAGCCACCCGGGACAACTCTCTTTTAGTGATGGCTACACCTTC many TRBV5-4 NA TRBJ1-2
CASSLEGDSNQPQHF TGCGCCAGCAGCTTGGAGGGGGATAGCAATCAGCCCCAGCATTTT many TRBV5-1 NA TRBJ1-5
CASSKRGGPFNEQFF TGCGCCAGCAGCAAGCGGGGGGGCCCATTCAATGAGCAGTTCTTC many TRBV10-1 TRBD2 TRBJ2-1
CASSFSGEKDTQYF TGTGCCAGCAGTTTCTCGGGGGAGAAAGATACGCAGTATTTT many TRBV2 NA TRBJ2-3
CASSFTGADTQYF TGTGCCAGCAGCTTTACAGGGGCAGATACGCAGTATTTT many TRBV5-5 TRBD1 TRBJ2-3
CASSFGGDTDTQYF TGTGCCAGCAGTTTTGGCGGGGACACAGATACGCAGTATTTT many TRBV12-3/TRBV12-4 NA TRBJ2-3
CASSEGGDQYSPLHF TGTGCCAGCAGTGAAGGGGGGGACCAGTATTCACCCCTCCACTTT many TRBV6-1 NA TRBJ1-6
CASANSLGSYNEQFF TGTGCCAGCGCAAACAGTTTGGGATCCTACAATGAGCAGTTCTTC many TRBV10-3 NA TRBJ2-1
CASSKQGLPTEAFF TGTGCCAGCAGCAAACAGGGGCTGCCCACTGAAGCTTTCTTT NA TRBV7-9 TRBD1 TRBJ1-1
CASSGNGGAPYNEQFF TGTGCCAGCAGCGGTAACGGGGGGGCACCCTACAATGAGCAGTTCTTC many TRBV9 TRBD2 TRBJ2-1
CASGLAGESPRDTQYF TGTGCCAGCGGACTAGCGGGGGAATCCCCGAGAGATACGCAGTATTTT NA TRBV5-8 TRBD2 TRBJ2-3
CASSHARTSGGAQYEQFF TGCGCCAGCAGTCACGCCCGGACTAGCGGGGGGGCTCAGTATGAGCAGTTCTTC many TRBV23-1 TRBD2 TRBJ2-1
CASNYRRRNTEAFF TGCGCCAGCAATTACCGTCGCAGGAACACTGAAGCTTTCTTT few TRBV5-1 NA TRBJ1-1
CASSEALAPVSDTQYF TGTGCCAGCAGTGAAGCCCTAGCCCCCGTGTCAGATACGCAGTATTTT many TRBV2 NA TRBJ2-3
CASKAGPNYGYTF TGTGCCAGCAAGGCAGGTCCCAACTATGGCTACACCTTC many TRBV2 NA TRBJ1-2
CASSKDRGGNQPQHF TGTGCCAGTAGTAAGGACAGGGGTGGCAATCAGCCCCAGCATTTT medium-sized TRBV19 TRBD1 TRBJ1-5
CATSDGGAMDTEAFF TGTGCCACCAGTGACGGGGGGGCCATGGACACTGAAGCTTTCTTT many TRBV24-1 NA TRBJ1-1
CASRAGIENTIYF TGTGCCAGCAGAGCGGGGATTGAAAACACCATATATTTT medium-sized TRBV11-2 NA TRBJ1-3